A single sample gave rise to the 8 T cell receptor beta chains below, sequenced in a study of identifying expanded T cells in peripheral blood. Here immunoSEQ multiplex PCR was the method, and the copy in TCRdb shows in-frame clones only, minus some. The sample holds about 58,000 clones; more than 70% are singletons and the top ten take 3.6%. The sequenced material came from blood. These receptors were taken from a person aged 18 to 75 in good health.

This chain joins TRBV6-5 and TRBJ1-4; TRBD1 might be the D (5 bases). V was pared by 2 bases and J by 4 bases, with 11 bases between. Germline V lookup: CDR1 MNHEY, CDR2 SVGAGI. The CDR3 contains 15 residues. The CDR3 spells CASSYKGMSNEKLFF. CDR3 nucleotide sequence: TGTGCCAGCAGTTACAAGGGGATGAGTAATGAAAAACTGTTTTTT.

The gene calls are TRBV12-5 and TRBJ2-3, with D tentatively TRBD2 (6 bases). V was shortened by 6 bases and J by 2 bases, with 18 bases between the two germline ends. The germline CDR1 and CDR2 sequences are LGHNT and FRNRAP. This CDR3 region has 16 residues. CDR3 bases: TGTGCTAGTGGCCGGGGGACCTCCGATTTCACAGATACGCAGTATTTT. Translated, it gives CASGRGTSDFTDTQYF.

The CDR3 spells CASSLSPAITDTQYF. CDR3 nucleotides: TGTGCCAGCAGCTTGAGCCCGGCAATCACAGATACGCAGTATTTT. The J gene is TRBJ2-3, the V gene TRBV5-4; D not certain. This CDR3 is built from 15 residues. Germline CDR1 is SGHNT and CDR2 is YYREEE (reference sequence). Trimming cost V 1 base and J 2 bases, with 11 bases left between them.

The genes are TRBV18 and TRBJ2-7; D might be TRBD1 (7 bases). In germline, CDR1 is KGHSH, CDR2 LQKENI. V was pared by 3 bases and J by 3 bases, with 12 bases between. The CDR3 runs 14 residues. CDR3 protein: CASSPNRGLYEQYF. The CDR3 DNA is TGTGCCAGCTCACCCAACAGGGGACTCTACGAGCAGTACTTC.

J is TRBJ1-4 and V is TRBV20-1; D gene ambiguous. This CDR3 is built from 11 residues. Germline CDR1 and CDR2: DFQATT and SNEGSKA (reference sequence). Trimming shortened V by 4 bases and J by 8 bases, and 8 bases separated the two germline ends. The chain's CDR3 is CSATVGEKLFF. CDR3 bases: TGCAGTGCTACTGTCGGGGAAAAACTGTTTTTT.

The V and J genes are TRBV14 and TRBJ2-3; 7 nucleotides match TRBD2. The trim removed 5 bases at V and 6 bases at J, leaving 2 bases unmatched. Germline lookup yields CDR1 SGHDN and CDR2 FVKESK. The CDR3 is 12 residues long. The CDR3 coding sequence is TGTGCCAGCAGCAGGGAGGGGGATACGCAGTATTTT. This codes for CASSREGDTQYF.

CDR3 amino acids: CASSFRLEETQYF. Written as DNA, the CDR3 is TGTGCCAGCAGCTTCCGGTTAGAAGAGACCCAGTACTTC. The chain uses TRBV11-2 and TRBJ2-5; D is unclear. Trimming removed 3 bases at V and 3 bases at J, with 8 bases between. The CDR3 loop spans 13 amino acids. Looked up from germline, CDR1 is SGHAT and CDR2 is FQNNGV.

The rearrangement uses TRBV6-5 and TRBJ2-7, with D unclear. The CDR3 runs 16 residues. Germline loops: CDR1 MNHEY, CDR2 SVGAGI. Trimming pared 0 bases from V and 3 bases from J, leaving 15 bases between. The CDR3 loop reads CASSYSITRLDYEQYF. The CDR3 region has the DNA TGTGCCAGCAGTTACTCGATCACGCGTCTCGACTACGAGCAGTACTTC.